This T cell receptor beta chain was obtained from a study of blood T cell repertoires in COVID-19. Study-wide context: Acute-phase and convalescent COVID-19 samples originated in the United States, Italy and Spain. Sample material is recorded as cDNA or gDNA derived from T cells, B-cell-depleted T cells, or PBMCs.

In the study's own analysis: Amplification from reference gene primers served as the basis for estimated nucleated cell counts. Clones were read by immunoSEQ multiplex PCR, and TCRdb kept only the in-frame ones, dropping some. That table gives V, J and clone size, and the DNA gave D and trimming. Of about 220,000 clones listed, around 84% are singletons. CDR1 and CDR2 from the germline V gene are SEHNR and FQNEAQ (reference sequence). This CDR3 has 17 amino acids. The J segment lost 7 bases and the V segment lost 0 bases, leaving 11 bases of the junction unmatched. The chain links TRBV7-9 to TRBJ2-1, with TRBD2 matching over 8 bases. This TCR derives from a woman aged 60-75 years who had recovered from COVID-19. Sequencing was performed on peripheral blood. Written as DNA, the CDR3 is TGTGCCAGCAGCTTAGCTCACCCCGGGGGGGCCTTGAATGAGCAGTTCTTC. The encoded protein is CASSLAHPGGALNEQFF. Full variable domain (rest looked up from reference TRBV7-9 and TRBJ2-1): DTGVSQNPRHKITKRGQNVTFRCDPISEHNRLYWYRQTLGQGPEFLTYFQNEAQLEKSRLLSDRFSAERPKGSFSTLEIQRTEQGDSAMYLCASSLAHPGGALNEQFFGPGTRLTVL.